The 10 T cell receptor beta chains reported below all come from one sample, sequenced in a study of shared clonotypes between healthy human individuals. Naive CD8 cells, CD45RO-negative and positively selected for CCR7, excluded terminally differentiated effector memory CD45RA+ cells. Only in-frame clones appear in the TCRdb table, and some are missing; sequencing was by immunoSEQ multiplex PCR. The table lists about 2 million clones, about 95% of them singletons. The specimen was naive CD8+ T cells sorted from blood. The receptors stem from a man younger than 35 in good health.

J is TRBJ2-3 and V is TRBV4-1; D unclear. CDR1 and CDR2 from the germline V gene are MGHRA and YSYEKL. V was shortened by 0 bases and J by 5 bases, with 3 bases between the two germline ends. There are 12 residues in the CDR3. The CDR3 sequence: CASSQEVDTQYF. As DNA, the CDR3 is TGCGCCAGCAGCCAAGAAGTAGATACGCAGTATTTT.

Written as DNA, the CDR3 is TGTGCCAGCAGCTCCGGGACAGACACCGGGGAGCTGTTTTTT. Residues: CASSSGTDTGELFF. This chain links TRBV7-9 with TRBJ2-2, with TRBD1 matching over 7 bases. The CDR3 covers 14 residues. Trimming removed 4 bases from V and 3 bases from J; junction bases left unmatched: 2. Germline loops: CDR1 SEHNR, CDR2 FQNEAQ (reference sequence).

V gene TRBV4-3 combines with J gene TRBJ2-5; D is uncertain. Per germline, CDR1 LGHNA and CDR2 YSLEER. This CDR3 spans 16 amino acids. Trimming removed 4 bases at V and 1 base at J, with 16 bases between. The CDR3, as DNA: TGCGCCAGCAGCCGGTCGGTCGGCGCGACCCAAGAGACCCAGTACTTC. Protein: CASSRSVGATQETQYF.

The chain is built from TRBV19 and TRBJ2-7; 9 positions match TRBD1. Unmatched junction bases numbered 7, after V lost 4 bases and J lost 3 bases. The CDR3 has 15 residues. Per germline, CDR1 LNHDA and CDR2 SQIVND (reference sequence). CDR3 nucleotides: TGTGCCAGTAGTAGGGACAGGGAGGGTTTCTACGAGCAGTACTTC. Its translation: CASSRDREGFYEQYF. The whole variable domain, remainder taken from reference TRBV19 and TRBJ2-7, is DGGITQSPKYLFRKEGQNVTLSCEQNLNHDAMYWYRQDPGQGLRLIYYSQIVNDFQKGDIAEGYSVSREKKESFPLTVTSAQKNPTAFYLCASSRDREGFYEQYFGPGTRLTVT.

V usage is TRBV4-1 and J usage is TRBJ1-1; tentatively, D is TRBD1 (5 bases). The CDR3 totals 12 residues. The V end was cut by 7 bases, the J end by 0 bases, with 6 bases between. Looked up from germline, CDR1 is MGHRA and CDR2 is YSYEKL. CDR3 amino acids: CASMGLNTEAFF. CDR3 nucleotide sequence: TGCGCCAGCATGGGGCTGAACACTGAAGCTTTCTTT.

CDR3: CASSFLGGSTETQYF. The CDR3 DNA is TGTGCCAGCAGTTTCCTCGGGGGGTCGACTGAGACCCAGTACTTC. The rearrangement joins TRBV27 to TRBJ2-5, with 7 bases aligning to TRBD2. Germline V gene lookup returns CDR1 MNHEY and CDR2 SMNVEV (reference sequence). The CDR3 consists of 15 residues. Trimming cost V 3 bases and J 5 bases; bases outside gene matches: 9.

This clone came up a few times. The chain joins TRBV27 to TRBJ1-2; 8 bases map to TRBD1. The CDR3 has 14 amino acids. CDR1 MNHEY and CDR2 SMNVEV come from the germline V gene (reference sequence). The junction had 8 bases not matched to a gene; V was cut back by 7 bases and J by 4 bases. The DNA for the CDR3 is TGTGCCAGCACCCCGACAGGGGCGGGCTATGGCTACACCTTC. This translates into CASTPTGAGYGYTF.

Notes on this clone: Other DNA sequences from this sample encode an identical CDR3 as well. The chain is built from TRBV4-1 and TRBJ2-2; D is uncertain. V was cut by 1 base and J by 7 bases, with 4 bases left in between. The CDR3 contains 12 residues. Per the germline V gene, CDR1 is MGHRA and CDR2 is YSYEKL. The CDR3 region is CASSQGFGELFF. The CDR3 DNA reads TGCGCCAGCAGCCAAGGTTTCGGGGAGCTGTTTTTT.

The V gene is TRBV7-2, the J gene TRBJ2-3; D possibly corresponds to TRBD1 (6 bases). Germline CDR1 reads SGHTA; CDR2 reads FQGNSA. The CDR3 totals 15 residues. V shed 5 bases and J shed 3 bases, with 15 bases lying between them. The CDR3 loop is CASSQGVQGTDTQYF. The CDR3 region has the DNA TGTGCCAGCAGCCAAGGGGTCCAGGGGACAGATACGCAGTATTTT.

The rearrangement links TRBV27 to TRBJ2-4, with D perhaps matching TRBD2 (5 bases). This CDR3 comprises 17 residues. V was clipped by 2 bases and J by 0 bases, with 14 bases between them. Germline V gene lookup returns CDR1 MNHEY and CDR2 SMNVEV (reference sequence). The CDR3 protein is CASSLAWETLAKNIQYF. The CDR3 nucleotides are TGTGCCAGCAGTTTAGCCTGGGAGACCCTAGCCAAAAACATTCAGTACTTC.